This T cell receptor beta chain was obtained from a study of blood T cell repertoires in COVID-19. Study details: Researchers got acute and convalescent COVID-19 samples from the United States, Italy and Spain. The analysed material was cDNA or gDNA that came from T cells, B-cell-depleted T cells, or PBMCs.

Per the authors' pipeline: Estimation of nucleated cell counts was performed using reference gene primer amplification. Repertoires were generated with immunoSEQ multiplex PCR, while TCRdb's copy carries only in-frame clones and drops some. V and J calls plus clone size are reproduced from that table; the DNA served to infer D and trimming. This sample yields tens of thousands of clones, of which around 82% are seen a single time; 28% belongs to the top ten. This CDR3 is built from 15 residues. In germline, CDR1 is SGHDT, CDR2 YYEEEE. About this clone itself: Compared with germline, one end of the junction differs, possibly owing to a read error.

The J gene is TRBJ1-1, the V gene TRBV5-6, with no clear D. This receptor was identified in a human donor in a cohort sampled during active COVID-19. Sequenced material: peripheral blood. This CDR3 reads CASSLWALQNSEAFF. As DNA, the CDR3 is TGTGCCAGCAGCTTGTGGGCCTTACAGAACTCTGAAGCTTTCTTT.